This record concerns one T cell receptor beta chain sequence. Germline loops: CDR1 MRHNA, CDR2 SNTAGT. The ends lost 3 bases at V and 4 bases at J; junction bases unmatched: 3. The CDR3 has 14 amino acids. Assay used: immunoSEQ multiplex PCR; TCRdb lists only in-frame clones, some missing. The sample records around 30,000 clones, more than 85% being singletons. This record comes from a study of control samples from healthy donors and cancer patients. Sequences were obtained from PBMCs. This TCR derives from a woman in her forties with lung cancer. The chain links TRBV6-4 to TRBJ1-1; 9 nucleotides line up with TRBD1. As DNA, the CDR3 is TGTGCCAGCAGTGAAAGACAGGGGGGCACTGAAGCTTTCTTT. Amino acid sequence: CASSERQGGTEAFF.